These T cell receptor beta chains were read from a single sample in a study of regulatory T cells in long-lasting Graves disease. TCRdb redid the calling of the multiplex PCR reads with MiXCR, one entry per CDR3 protein. The sample lists 400,000 to 450,000 distinct CDR3 sequences, around 15% seen once, with approximately 11% in the top ten. In addition, the sample was reused for a study of T cells in Graves' hyperthyroidism and ophthalmopathy.

The sample in question was peripheral blood mononuclear cells (PBMCs), obtained at new diagnosis, from a patient treated with antithyroid drugs. Receptors were obtained from a woman in her twenties or thirties with Graves disease. CDR3s include the opening cysteine and the closing phenylalanine or tryptophan. The order of the fields is V gene, clone size, D gene, J gene, CDR3 protein, CDR3 DNA. The D gene is left open where the match is weak. Expanded clones are given a class, and other clones once, few, many or no size at all.

TRBV3-1,many,TRBD2,TRBJ2-7,CASSQAGEGRWTSGVYYEQYF,TGTGCCAGCAGCCAGGCCGGGGAGGGGAGATGGACTAGCGGGGTGTACTACGAGCAGTACTTC
TRBV3-1,.,.,TRBJ2-1,CASSQSDGSDEQFF,TGTGCCAGCAGCCAGTCGGACGGAAGCGATGAGCAGTTCTTC
TRBV5-4,many,TRBD1,TRBJ1-6,CASSRFGTGDSPLHF,TGTGCCAGCAGCCGCTTCGGGACAGGGGACTCACCCCTCCACTTT
TRBV4-1,few,TRBD2,TRBJ2-7,CASSQAGGTYEQYF,TGCGCCAGCAGCCAAGCGGGGGGAACCTACGAGCAGTACTTC
TRBV6-2/TRBV6-3,.,TRBD2,TRBJ2-5,CASSYDKAGQETQYF,TGTGCCAGCAGTTACGACAAAGCGGGGCAAGAGACCCAGTACTTC
TRBV2,many,.,TRBJ1-1,CASSKGENTEAFF,TGTGCCAGCAGTAAGGGGGAGAACACTGAAGCTTTCTTT
TRBV6-1,many,TRBD1,TRBJ2-7,CASAPGQESYEQYF,TGTGCCAGCGCACCGGGACAGGAGTCCTACGAGCAGTACTTC
TRBV20-1,many,.,TRBJ2-1,CSASPFGRSNEQFF,TGCAGTGCTAGCCCTTTCGGGAGAAGTAATGAGCAGTTCTTC
TRBV7-2,many,.,TRBJ2-7,CASSLDAVVGGLRQYF,TGTGCCAGCAGCTTAGATGCTGTGGTAGGAGGTCTAAGGCAGTACTTC
TRBV5-6,few,.,TRBJ2-7,CASSGGQKGSYEQYF,TGTGCCAGCAGCGGTGGTCAGAAGGGCTCCTACGAGCAGTACTTC
TRBV4-3,many,.,TRBJ2-7,CASSQGTASSYEQYF,TGCGCCAGCAGCCAAGGGACCGCGAGCTCCTACGAGCAGTACTTC
TRBV24-1,many,.,TRBJ2-2,CATSAPTANTGELFF,TGTGCCACCAGTGCTCCGACTGCGAACACCGGGGAGCTGTTTTTT
TRBV12-3/TRBV12-4,.,TRBD1,TRBJ1-6,CASRDDRDRPNSPLHF,TGTGCCAGCAGAGACGACAGGGACCGCCCTAATTCACCCCTCCACTTT
TRBV7-8,.,TRBD1,TRBJ1-5,CASSPGQGNNQPQHF,TGTGCCAGCAGTCCGGGACAGGGAAACAATCAGCCCCAGCATTTT
TRBV6-5,many,.,TRBJ1-2,CASSSSGPFYGYTF,TGTGCCAGCAGTTCCTCCGGACCCTTCTATGGCTACACCTTC
TRBV29-1,.,.,TRBJ2-1,CSVGPDWTAQAFSYEQFF,TGCAGCGTTGGTCCTGACTGGACAGCGCAAGCCTTCTCCTACGAGCAGTTCTTC
TRBV24-1,many,TRBD2,TRBJ2-7,CATSPTSGGSYEQYF,TGTGCCACCAGTCCGACTAGCGGGGGATCCTACGAGCAGTACTTC
TRBV14,few,TRBD1,TRBJ1-3,CASSQGQGTGNTIYF,TGTGCCAGCAGCCAGGGACAGGGAACTGGAAACACCATATATTTT
TRBV27,many,TRBD1,TRBJ1-3,CASSPGQGCCGNTIYF,TGTGCCAGTTCGCCGGGACAGGGCTGTTGTGGAAACACCATATATTTT
TRBV30,many,.,TRBJ2-5,CAWSWNSVDSQYF,TGTGCCTGGAGTTGGAACTCGGTTGATTCCCAGTACTTC
TRBV12-3/TRBV12-4,many,.,TRBJ2-3,CASSPDGADTQYF,TGTGCCAGCAGTCCAGACGGCGCAGATACGCAGTATTTT
TRBV13,many,TRBD2,TRBJ2-5,CASSPRTSGREETQYF,TGTGCCAGCAGCCCCCGGACTAGCGGGAGGGAAGAGACCCAGTACTTC
TRBV4-3,many,TRBD2,TRBJ2-3,CASSQAGLADTDTQYF,TGCGCCAGCAGCCAAGCCGGACTAGCGGACACAGATACGCAGTATTTT
TRBV29-1,.,TRBD2,TRBJ2-3,CSVEDLREGPSTDTQYF,TGCAGCGTTGAAGACCTACGGGAGGGCCCGAGCACAGATACGCAGTATTTT
TRBV29-1,.,.,TRBJ2-1,CSVEDQWDWGQAQQFF,TGCAGCGTTGAAGATCAATGGGACTGGGGCCAAGCTCAGCAGTTCTTC
TRBV3-1,many,TRBD2,TRBJ2-7,CASSQSGAGVTYEQYF,TGTGCCAGCAGCCAATCTGGCGCGGGAGTGACCTACGAGCAGTACTTC
TRBV28,many,TRBD1,TRBJ2-1,CASSHRQGARNEQFF,TGTGCCAGCAGTCACAGACAGGGGGCCCGGAATGAGCAGTTCTTC
TRBV5-1,few,.,TRBJ2-7,CASRETGTDSYEQYF,TGCGCCAGCAGAGAAACCGGGACTGACTCCTACGAGCAGTACTTC
TRBV6-2/TRBV6-3,many,.,TRBJ2-7,CASSTRAEVYEQYF,TGTGCCAGCAGTACGAGGGCCGAGGTATACGAGCAGTACTTC
TRBV5-1,.,TRBD2,TRBJ2-7,CASSLRIAGSYEQYF,TGCGCCAGCAGCCTGAGGATAGCGGGATCCTACGAGCAGTACTTC
TRBV5-4,few,.,TRBJ2-7,CASGRVATLGSIYEQYF,TGTGCCAGCGGGCGGGTGGCTACTCTCGGGAGCATCTACGAGCAGTACTTC
TRBV6-2/TRBV6-3,many,.,TRBJ2-3,CASSWGLADTQYF,TGTGCCAGCAGTTGGGGGCTGGCAGATACGCAGTATTTT
TRBV7-2,once,TRBD1,TRBJ1-2,CASSLGADVRGTANYGYTF,TGTGCCAGCAGCTTAGGGGCCGACGTCAGGGGGACAGCTAACTATGGCTACACCTTC
TRBV7-2,.,.,TRBJ2-1,CASSLAAGLSSYNEQFF,TGTGCCAGCAGCTTAGCTGCGGGACTGAGCTCCTACAATGAGCAGTTCTTC
TRBV4-3,.,TRBD1,TRBJ2-2,CASSQMPGQGRTGELFF,TGCGCCAGCAGCCAAATGCCGGGACAGGGTCGCACCGGGGAGCTGTTTTTT
TRBV18,.,.,TRBJ2-7,CASSLGTLYEQYF,TGTGCCAGCTCACTCGGGACTCTCTACGAGCAGTACTTC
TRBV7-6,few,TRBD1,TRBJ1-6,CASSPGQGAGSPLHF,TGTGCCAGCAGCCCGGGACAGGGGGCCGGTTCACCCCTCCACTTT
TRBV20-1,many,TRBD2,TRBJ2-1,CSARETSGRTYEQFF,TGCAGTGCTAGGGAGACTAGCGGGAGGACCTATGAGCAGTTCTTC
TRBV10-3,.,TRBD1,TRBJ2-5,CAISVTGVVQETQYF,TGTGCCATCAGTGTCACAGGGGTAGTCCAAGAGACCCAGTACTTC
TRBV28,many,.,TRBJ1-2,CASSLSDGYTF,TGTGCCAGCAGTTTAAGCGATGGCTACACCTTC
TRBV14,once,.,TRBJ2-3,CASSQDKGATSTSTDTQYF,TGTGCCAGCAGCCAAGACAAGGGCGCGACATCCACTAGCACAGATACGCAGTATTTT
TRBV20-1,many,.,TRBJ1-1,CSASEDSENTEAFF,TGCAGTGCTAGCGAAGATTCCGAGAACACTGAAGCTTTCTTT
TRBV24-1,.,.,TRBJ1-5,CATSDSNRVRQPQHF,TGTGCCACCAGTGACTCTAACAGGGTTCGGCAGCCCCAGCATTTT
TRBV7-2,many,.,TRBJ1-5,CASSLAVNGNQPQHF,TGTGCCAGCAGCTTAGCAGTAAATGGCAATCAGCCCCAGCATTTT
TRBV4-3,few,.,TRBJ2-3,CASSNSGLNTDTQYF,TGCGCCAGCAGCAATAGCGGTTTGAACACAGATACGCAGTATTTT